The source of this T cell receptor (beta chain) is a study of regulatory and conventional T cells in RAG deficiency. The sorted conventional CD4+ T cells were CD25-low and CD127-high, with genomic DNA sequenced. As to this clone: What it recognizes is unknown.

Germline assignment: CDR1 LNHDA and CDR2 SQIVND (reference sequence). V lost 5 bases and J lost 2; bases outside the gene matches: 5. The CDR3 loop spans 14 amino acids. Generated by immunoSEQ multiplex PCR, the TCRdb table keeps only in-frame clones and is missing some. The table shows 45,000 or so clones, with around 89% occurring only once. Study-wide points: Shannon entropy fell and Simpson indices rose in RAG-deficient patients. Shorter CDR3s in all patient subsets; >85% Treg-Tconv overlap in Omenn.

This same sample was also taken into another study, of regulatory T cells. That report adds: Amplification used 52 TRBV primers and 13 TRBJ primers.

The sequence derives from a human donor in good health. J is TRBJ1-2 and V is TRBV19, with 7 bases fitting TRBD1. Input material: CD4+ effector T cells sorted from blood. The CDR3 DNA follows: TGTGCCAGTAGTCCCCAGACAGGGAACTATGGCTACACCTTC. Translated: CASSPQTGNYGYTF.